The present T cell receptor (beta chain) was sequenced within a study of blood T cell repertoires in COVID-19. Generated by immunoSEQ multiplex PCR, the TCRdb table keeps only in-frame clones and is missing some. Among about 480,000 clones listed, around nine tenths were seen once. Participants were aged roughly 18 to 90 years, lived in 24 US areas, and enrolled virtually. The study assigned cohorts using participant-reported clinical history. The germline gives CDR1 SQVTM, CDR2 ANQGSEA. The CDR3 is 15 amino acids. Trimming removed 4 bases from V and 5 bases from J; junction bases left unmatched: 10. The chain combines TRBV29-1 with TRBJ2-3, with 9 bases aligning to TRBD2. The clonotype comes from a woman in her thirties or forties who had recovered from COVID-19. The sample comprised PBMCs or T cells enriched from blood (not recorded which). The CDR3 is CSVVGWLAGRDTQYF. CDR3 sequence (DNA): TGCAGCGTTGTAGGGTGGCTAGCGGGACGAGATACGCAGTATTTT.